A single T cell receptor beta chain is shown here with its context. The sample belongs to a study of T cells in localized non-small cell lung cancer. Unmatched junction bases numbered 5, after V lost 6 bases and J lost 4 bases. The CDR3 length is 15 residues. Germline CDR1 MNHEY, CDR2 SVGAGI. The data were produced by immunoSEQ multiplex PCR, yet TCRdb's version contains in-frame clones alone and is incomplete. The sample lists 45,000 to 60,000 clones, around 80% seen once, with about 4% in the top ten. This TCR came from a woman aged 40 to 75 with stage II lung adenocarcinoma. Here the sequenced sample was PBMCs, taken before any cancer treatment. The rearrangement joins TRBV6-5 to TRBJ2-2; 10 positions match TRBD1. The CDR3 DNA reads TGTGCCAGCAGCCGACAGGGGGCGGGCACCGGGGAGCTGTTTTTT. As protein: CASSRQGAGTGELFF.